Given below is one T cell receptor beta chain in context. What antigen it recognizes has not been identified. It has no much larger one-base neighbor in the sample; base qualities were not kept. One collaborating source in Seattle enrolled patients while the patients were actively infected and followed the patients over time throughout the course of disease. Each collaborating institution followed its own protocols to collect whole blood in K2EDTA tubes. Collaborator samples were shipped for TCRbeta analysis as frozen whole blood, isolated PBMCs, or DNA extracted from either sample type. This sample was taken from a study of blood T cell repertoires in COVID-19 (dated by TCRdb to about 2020). At the level of the whole study: Samples from collaborators originated in the United States, Italy and Spain and spanned both the acute and convalescent phases of COVID-19. A freely available public database, intended as a resource for researchers studying the immune response to SARS-CoV-2, is where the repertoires were released. The samples were drawn from the first 160 participants of the ongoing ImmuneRACE study and from 950 to 1,500 subjects provided by 6 global collaborators. Where available, HLA class I and class II types were taken from metadata supplied by the sample provider and were not determined by assay-based typing. The material from the prospective study consisted of cDNA or gDNA derived from T cells, B-cell-depleted T cells, or PBMCs. Deeply sampled blood TCRbeta repertoires from subjects exposed to, actively infected with, or recovered from COVID-19 were included in the dataset. The sample metadata nearly always contained a de-identified subject ID, COVID-19 status, age in years and sex. Study-level results and caveats: How much clinical and demographic metadata was included differed by source and by participant, and the metadata was provided uncurated.

From the cysteine through the phenylalanine, the CDR3 covers 15 amino acids. Only CDR3 DNA remains: 45 bases, in frame from the first base. The germline V gene (reference sequence) gives CDR1 as SGHNT and CDR2 as YYREEE. V is reduced by 3 bases and J by 8 bases, leaving a spacing of 18 bases between them. The immunoSEQ Assay, a bias-controlled multiplex PCR, was used to amplify TCRbeta CDR3 regions from genomic DNA. In the paper's pipeline: Within the assay, amplification of reference gene primers was used to estimate how many nucleated cells each sample contained. Sequence reads were collapsed and filtered to measure the absolute abundance of every unique TCRbeta CDR3 rearrangement. For each sample, productive Simpson clonality was calculated by taking the square root of Simpson's diversity index across productive rearrangements. This immuneACCESS table, as held by TCRdb, lists in-frame sequences with V and J called but not all clones. Of the missing ones, under half trace to an unresolved V gene in checked studies; the others have no known cause. The V and J calls and the clone size are those of that table, but D and trimming were determined from the DNA. This sample is represented by around 480,000 clones; 88% of them were singletons. The top ten clones comprise roughly 12% of the sample.

The TCR sequence derives from a woman aged 45-65 years with COVID-19, enrolled during active disease. The sequencing sample was made of peripheral blood. The chain is encoded by TRBV5-4 joined to TRBJ1-3, with no reliable assignment of the D segment. The nucleotides read TGTGCCAGCAGCTCCCATGCTGGGCTGACGGACACCATATATTTT. Translated, it gives CASSSHAGLTDTIYF.